This T cell receptor (beta chain) was observed in a study of blood T cell repertoires in COVID-19. The overall study: The origin of the acute and convalescent COVID-19 samples was the United States, Italy and Spain. In each case, the material was cDNA or gDNA derived from T cells, B-cell-depleted T cells, or PBMCs.

V was clipped by 10 bases and J by 0 bases, with 12 bases between them. The germline CDR1 and CDR2 sequences are SGHTA and FQGNSA. The CDR3 spans 13 residues. Per the study methods: By means of reference gene primer amplification, nucleated cell counts were estimated. Produced via immunoSEQ multiplex PCR; TCRdb's table is partial and in-frame only. The D gene and trimming were derived from the DNA, and the V and J assignments and clone size from that table. The sample contains some 74,000 clones, approximately 78% of which appear only once. The V and J genes are TRBV7-2 and TRBJ1-2; D gene unclear. The receptor comes from an elderly woman with active or convalescent COVID-19. What was sequenced was peripheral blood. CDR3 in DNA: TGTGCCACCTACCCACTATCTAACTATGGCTACACCTTC. Protein sequence: CATYPLSNYGYTF.